The 27 T cell receptor beta chains in this list originate from one sample, sequenced in a study of blood T cells in healthy people across ages. Sample-barcoded 5' priming and a J-beta primer mix drove a second PCR of roughly 6 to 12 cycles. TCRdb re-analysed the 5' RACE reads in MiXCR, keeping a single row per CDR3 protein. The data show approximately 290,000 distinct CDR3 sequences, 25% to 30% seen once. The specimen sequenced was blood. Source of these receptors: a woman between 70 and 85 years old in good health.

This clonotype has a handful of counts. The J gene is TRBJ1-1, the V gene TRBV10-3; the D is unclear. The CDR3 is 12 residues long. CDR1 is ENHRY, CDR2 SYGVKD, per germline. V was shortened by 5 bases and J by 1 base, with 5 bases between the two germline ends. CDR3 protein: CAISSQNTEAFF. The CDR3 bases are TGTGCCATCAGTAGTCAGAACACTGAAGCTTTCTTT.

Only a few counts were recorded for this clonotype. The chain couples TRBV11-1 to TRBJ2-3, with a tentative D call TRBD1 (5 bases). V was cut by 5 bases and J by 2 bases, with 17 bases left in between. Germline lookup yields CDR1 SGHAT and CDR2 FQDESV (reference sequence). CDR3 length equals 16 residues. The CDR3, as DNA: TGTGCCAGCAGCCCAGGGATTTGGGAATTCACAGATACGCAGTATTTT. Translating it yields CASSPGIWEFTDTQYF.

The V and J genes are TRBV3-1 and TRBJ2-4; D might be TRBD2 (5 bases). The V and J ends lost 1 base and 8 bases respectively, with 15 bases between them. From germline, CDR1 is LGHDT and CDR2 YNNKEL (reference sequence). CDR3 length equals 15 residues. The CDR3 nucleotides are TGTGCCAGCAGCCAAGGCGGGCAGCTGAGGCACATTCAGTACTTC. Protein: CASSQGGQLRHIQYF.

This clonotype appeared many times. The DNA of the CDR3 is TGTGCCAGTAGTCCCTTTTCGGGATGGGAGACCCAGTACTTC. Its translation: CASSPFSGWETQYF. The chain uses TRBV19 and TRBJ2-5; D is perhaps TRBD2 (5 bases). Per the germline V gene, CDR1 is LNHDA and CDR2 is SQIVND (reference sequence). The ends were cut back, 5 bases at V and 5 bases at J, with 15 bases in the middle. This CDR3 has 14 amino acids.

The chain couples TRBV5-6 to TRBJ2-5, with TRBD2 matching 13 bases. This CDR3 has 16 residues. The ends lost 3 bases at V and 5 bases at J; junction bases unmatched: 7. CDR1 is SGHDT and CDR2 is YYEEEE in the germline V gene. CDR3 sequence reads: CASSSRRTSGSETQYF. Here the CDR3 DNA reads TGTGCCAGCAGCTCCCGCAGGACTAGCGGGAGCGAGACCCAGTACTTC.

In its sample, this clonotype was seen a few times. The CDR3 reads CASSVDHQGSKDTIYF. The CDR3 DNA reads TGTGCCAGCAGCGTAGATCACCAGGGGAGTAAGGACACCATATATTTT. The gene calls are TRBV9 and TRBJ1-3; D is perhaps TRBD1 (6 bases). Germline lookup yields CDR1 SGDLS and CDR2 YYNGEE. The CDR3 contains 16 residues. V was trimmed by 0 bases and J by 8 bases, leaving 18 bases between them.

The rearrangement uses TRBV3-1 and TRBJ1-2; the D gene is possibly TRBD1 (5 bases). The CDR3 runs 14 residues. Germline CDR1 LGHDT, CDR2 YNNKEL (reference sequence). V gave up 0 bases and J gave up 4 bases, with 9 bases separating them. The CDR3 coding sequence is TGTGCCAGCAGCCAAGAGCCAGGGCGCTATGGCTACACCTTC. Its protein product is CASSQEPGRYGYTF.

This sequence joins TRBV20-1 and TRBJ1-3, with 8 bases that match TRBD1. Germline V CDR1 and CDR2: DFQATT, SNEGSKA (reference sequence). There are 14 residues in the CDR3. The V segment lost 6 bases and the J segment 2 bases; nucleotides outside the gene matches: 6. The CDR3 DNA is TGCAGTGCCTCGGACAGGGTGGCTGGAAACACCATATATTTT. It encodes CSASDRVAGNTIYF.

This clonotype was counted only a few times. The chain combines TRBV12-3 or TRBV12-4 with TRBJ1-2, with D possibly matching TRBD1 (6 bases). CDR3 length: 15 amino acids. V was shortened by 6 bases and J by 6 bases, with 20 bases between the two germline ends. For the CDR3, the DNA is TGTGCCAGCAGCCTCAGGGGCAGTAGCCTAAATGGCTACACCTTC. Its translation is CASSLRGSSLNGYTF.

This clonotype was seen a handful of times. This chain connects TRBV28 to TRBJ2-7; D is perhaps TRBD2 (5 bases). CDR1 is MDHEN, CDR2 SYDVKM, per germline. CDR3 length: 13 residues. V was pared by 6 bases and J by 7 bases, with 16 bases between. The CDR3 here is CASSSSGVGEQYF. The DNA for the CDR3 is TGTGCCAGCAGCTCCTCCGGGGTGGGAGAGCAGTACTTC.

This rearrangement joins TRBV29-1 to TRBJ2-5, with D possibly matching TRBD2 (6 bases). CDR3 length: 15 amino acids. Trimming took off 7 bases at V and 5 bases at J, with 23 bases between the two ends. Germline V gene data show CDR1 as SQVTM and CDR2 as ANQGSEA. The CDR3 sequence is CSAKPRTVRGETQYF. As DNA, the CDR3 is TGCAGCGCTAAACCCCGGACTGTACGGGGGGAGACCCAGTACTTC.

This clonotype came up a few times. V usage is TRBV18 and J usage is TRBJ2-7; the D gene is possibly TRBD2 (5 bases). Trimming shortened V by 3 bases and J by 0 bases, and 12 bases separated the two germline ends. The CDR3 is 15 amino acids. Germline-derived CDR1 and CDR2 are KGHSH and LQKENI. CDR3 residues: CASSPPAGYSYEQYF. CDR3 in DNA: TGTGCCAGCTCACCCCCGGCGGGTTACTCCTACGAGCAGTACTTC.

This clonotype appeared a few times. The gene calls are TRBV11-1 and TRBJ2-5; D possibly uses TRBD1 or TRBD2 (6 bases each). This CDR3 comprises 16 residues. Trimming took 4 bases from V and 5 from J, leaving 20 bases between them. Germline loops: CDR1 SGHAT, CDR2 FQDESV (reference sequence). CDR3 bases: TGTGCCAGCAGCTCCGAGGGGGGTTTAAATGTGGAGACCCAGTACTTC. Residues: CASSSEGGLNVETQYF. The variable domain in full, with the rest retrieved from reference TRBV11-1 and TRBJ2-5, is EAEVAQSPRYKITEKSQAVAFWCDPISGHATLYWYRQILGQGPELLVQFQDESVVDDSQLPKDRFSAERLKGVDSTLKIQPAELGDSAMYLCASSSEGGLNVETQYFGPGTRLLVL.

The chain has TRBV9 and TRBJ2-2; a weak D match, TRBD2 (6 bases). V shed 3 bases and J shed 6 bases, with 18 bases lying between them. CDR1 SGDLS and CDR2 YYNGEE come from the germline V gene. This CDR3 comprises 16 residues. CDR3 region: CASSGTGRERAGELFF. CDR3 DNA sequence: TGTGCCAGCAGCGGAACGGGGCGGGAAAGGGCCGGGGAGCTGTTTTTT.

This chain connects TRBV20-1 to TRBJ1-6, with a weak D call TRBD1 (6 bases). Germline assignment: CDR1 DFQATT and CDR2 SNEGSKA (reference sequence). Trimming stripped 2 bases from V and 7 bases from J, with 9 bases between. The CDR3 spans 13 residues. The chain's CDR3 is CSARRGGNSPLHF. The CDR3 nucleotides read TGCAGTGCTAGAAGGGGGGGCAATTCACCCCTCCACTTT.

A note on this clonotype: This may be a read error: a much more frequent sequence differs by one nucleotide. The chain carries TRBV20-1 and TRBJ2-5; 9 bases are a match to TRBD1. The DNA end is a closer match to TRBJ2-7, so the J assignment may be wrong. Per germline, CDR1 DFQATT and CDR2 SNEGSKA (reference sequence). There are 12 residues in the CDR3. The CDR3 region is CSAPGQGHEQYF. The CDR3 DNA is TGCAGTGCACCGGGACAGGGCCACGAGCAGTACTTC.

The chain combines TRBV4-3 with TRBJ2-5, with D perhaps matching TRBD1 or TRBD2 (5 bases each). The better agreement between TRBJ2-7 and the DNA end casts doubt on the J call. The germline CDR1 and CDR2 sequences are LGHNA and YSLEER. This CDR3 is built from 17 residues. The CDR3 nucleotides are TGCGCCAGCAGCCAAGGCCACCGGGACCCACGCGGCTACGAGCAGTACTTC. It yields the protein CASSQGHRDPRGYEQYF.

The sample holds many counts of this clonotype. The J gene is TRBJ2-4, the V gene TRBV6-5, with 7 bases aligning to TRBD1. This CDR3 is 16 amino acids long. V shed 5 bases, J shed 3 bases, and the junction held 10 bases outside the gene matches. The germline V gene has CDR1 MNHEY and CDR2 SVGAGI. In DNA, the CDR3 is TGTGCCAGCAGTGCCCAACAGGGGAGTCGCAAAAACATTCAGTACTTC. It is translated as CASSAQQGSRKNIQYF.

In this sample, this clonotype turned up once. This sequence joins TRBV20-1 and TRBJ1-1, with D unclear. The germline CDR1 and CDR2 sequences are DFQATT and SNEGSKA (reference sequence). This CDR3 has 12 amino acids. V gave up 4 bases and J gave up 3 bases, with 9 bases separating them. The CDR3, as DNA: TGCAGTGCTACGTTGCGGGACACTGAAGCTTTCTTT. It translates to CSATLRDTEAFF.

This clonotype was seen a handful of times. The chain joins TRBV10-3 to TRBJ2-1; D unresolved. This CDR3 has 16 residues. V shed 2 bases and J shed 3 bases, with 14 bases lying between them. CDR1 ENHRY and CDR2 SYGVKD come from the germline V gene. The CDR3 region has the DNA TGTGCCATCAGTGAGGCCGGGTTAGGTGACTACAATGAGCAGTTCTTC. Encoded protein: CAISEAGLGDYNEQFF.

This clonotype occurred a few times. This chain uses TRBV7-2 with TRBJ2-7, with 7 bases lining up with TRBD1. CDR1 SGHTA and CDR2 FQGNSA come from the germline V gene. After removal of 5 bases from V and 5 bases from J, the junction contained 9 bases not matched to a gene. This CDR3 is built from 14 residues. CDR3 sequence: CASSDRVRGDEQYF. The CDR3 DNA sequence: TGTGCCAGCAGCGACAGGGTGAGAGGCGACGAGCAGTACTTC.

The chain is built from TRBV4-2 and TRBJ1-5, with 7 bases fitting TRBD1. CDR3 length: 16 residues. V dropped 3 bases and J dropped 3; count of bases not matched to a gene: 8. The V gene's germline CDR1 is LGHNA and CDR2 YNFKEQ. The CDR3 DNA reads TGTGCCAGCAGCCACTCCCAGGGGGACCTCAATCAGCCCCAGCATTTT. Translated: CASSHSQGDLNQPQHF.

V and J are TRBV28 and TRBJ2-5, with 11 nucleotides matching TRBD2. The end of the DNA is better explained by TRBJ2-1, so the J call may be wrong. The CDR3 length is 17 residues. The germline gives CDR1 MDHEN, CDR2 SYDVKM. The DNA for the CDR3 is TGTGCCAGCAGTTTATTCACTAGCGGGAGCAGCGGGAATGAGCAGTTCTTC. Its translation: CASSLFTSGSSGNEQFF.

This clonotype was found many times. The chain uses TRBV5-1 and TRBJ2-5; possible D gene TRBD1, 5 bases. The J call may be incorrect, as the DNA end agrees better with TRBJ2-1. In germline, CDR1 is SGHRS, CDR2 YFSETQ. This CDR3 spans 15 amino acids. The CDR3 DNA sequence: TGCGCCAGCAGCTTTGCAGGGTCCCCTCCGCCCGAGCAGTTCTTC. Encoded protein: CASSFAGSPPPEQFF.

Ten or more counts support this clonotype. The chain joins TRBV18 to TRBJ2-7; 8 nucleotides agree with TRBD2. Germline V CDR1 and CDR2: KGHSH, LQKENI. V lost 6 bases, J lost 2 bases, and 6 bases stayed unmatched. CDR3 length: 14 residues. DNA of the CDR3: TGTGCCAGCTCCTCGGGGGGGATCCCCTACGAGCAGTACTTC. Translation gives CASSSGGIPYEQYF. The variable domain in full, with the rest retrieved from reference TRBV18 and TRBJ2-7, is NAGVMQNPRHLVRRRGQEARLRCSPMKGHSHVYWYRQLPEEGLKFMVYLQKENIIDESGMPKERFSAEFPKEGPSILRIQQVVRGDSAAYFCASSSGGIPYEQYFGPGTRLTVT.

This sequence joins TRBV19 and TRBJ1-1; possibly TRBD1 for D (5 bases). V gave up 5 bases and J gave up 11 bases, with 18 bases separating them. In germline, CDR1 is LNHDA, CDR2 SQIVND (reference sequence). The CDR3 consists of 13 residues. CDR3 sequence reads: CASSSLTAQRAFF. CDR3 in DNA: TGTGCCAGTAGTTCCCTGACAGCCCAGAGGGCTTTCTTT.

The rearrangement links TRBV28 to TRBJ1-1; maybe TRBD1 (6 bases). Germline V lookup: CDR1 MDHEN, CDR2 SYDVKM. The CDR3 totals 15 residues. V lost 2 bases and J 5 bases, leaving 15 bases between the germline ends. CDR3 region: CASSLGGGRRTEAFF. The CDR3 bases are TGTGCCAGCAGTTTAGGGGGGGGCAGGAGAACTGAAGCTTTCTTT.